Below, 28 T cell receptor beta chains from the same sample are listed, as sequenced in a study of blood T cells in healthy people across ages. Alongside a J-beta primer mix, a sample-barcoded 5' primer served in a second PCR lasting roughly 6 to 11 cycles. TCRdb independently ran MiXCR on the 5' RACE reads; one entry per CDR3 protein. This sample has 1.6 million or so distinct CDR3 sequences, with roughly 32% found just once. The sequenced material came from blood. These receptors were obtained from a woman in her twenties or thirties in good health.

The chain has TRBV5-1 and TRBJ1-2, with a tentative D call TRBD1 (6 bases). Trimming took off 5 bases at V and 8 bases at J, with 16 bases between the two ends. The CDR3 length is 13 residues. CDR1 is SGHRS and CDR2 is YFSETQ in the germline V gene. In DNA form, the CDR3 reads TGCGCCAGCAGTTCTGACCCAGGGGTAGGCTACACCTTC. Its protein is CASSSDPGVGYTF.

This clonotype was picked up many times. The chain links TRBV5-1 to TRBJ2-1; no reliable D call. The CDR3 consists of 13 residues. Germline values: CDR1 SGHRS, CDR2 YFSETQ. V lost 2 bases and J 3 bases, leaving 6 bases between the germline ends. The CDR3 is CASSLGNYNEQFF. In DNA, the CDR3 is TGCGCCAGCAGCTTAGGCAACTACAATGAGCAGTTCTTC.

This clonotype has just a few counts. The rearrangement links TRBV7-9 to TRBJ2-7, with 11 bases aligning to TRBD2. J lost 0 bases, V lost 3 bases, and 13 bases had no gene match. The CDR3 extends over 19 amino acids. Germline V lookup: CDR1 SEHNR, CDR2 FQNEAQ (reference sequence). The CDR3 DNA sequence: TGTGCCAGCAGCTTTACGGGTCCAAGTGGGACTAGCGGCTCCTACGAGCAGTACTTC. Its translation is CASSFTGPSGTSGSYEQYF.

The chain joins TRBV20-1 to TRBJ2-1, with 7 bases identical to TRBD2. This CDR3 region has 14 residues. The trim removed 0 bases at V and 7 bases at J, leaving 6 bases unmatched. Per germline, CDR1 DFQATT and CDR2 SNEGSKA (reference sequence). The CDR3 DNA sequence: TGCAGTGCTAGAGAGGGCGGGAGAGGTAATGAGCAGTTCTTC. As protein: CSAREGGRGNEQFF.

CDR3 protein: CAISDSLRAQETQYF. Written as DNA, the CDR3 is TGTGCCATCAGTGATTCGCTCAGGGCCCAAGAGACCCAGTACTTC. This chain connects TRBV10-3 to TRBJ2-5; the D gene is possibly TRBD1 (5 bases). Germline V gene sequence: CDR1 ENHRY, CDR2 SYGVKD. This CDR3 comprises 15 residues. V lost 3 bases and J 1 base, leaving 12 bases between the germline ends.

This clonotype was found many times. The rearrangement links TRBV4-2 to TRBJ2-7; no clear D. Trimming took 2 bases from V and 5 from J, leaving 19 bases between them. The CDR3 has 16 amino acids. In germline, CDR1 is LGHNA, CDR2 YNFKEQ. The CDR3 DNA sequence: TGTGCCAGCAGCCAACCTTATTCCCAGAGGCCCCACGAGCAGTACTTC. It codes for CASSQPYSQRPHEQYF.

The chain couples TRBV19 to TRBJ2-7; unclear D gene. CDR3 length equals 14 residues. V dropped 7 bases and J dropped 2 bases, with 15 bases sitting between them. CDR1 is LNHDA and CDR2 is SQIVND in the germline V gene (reference sequence). The CDR3 reads CASKKQANTYEQYF. The CDR3 region has the DNA TGTGCCAGTAAGAAGCAGGCGAACACCTACGAGCAGTACTTC.

The chain carries TRBV20-1 and TRBJ1-1; a weak D match, TRBD1 (6 bases). This CDR3 contains 13 residues. Trimming removed 3 bases at V and 5 bases at J, with 13 bases between. The germline CDR1 and CDR2 sequences are DFQATT and SNEGSKA (reference sequence). The CDR3: CSASRGRRTEAFF. Written as DNA, the CDR3 is TGCAGTGCTAGCCGGGGGCGACGGACTGAAGCTTTCTTT.

With respect to this clonotype: The junction differs from germline at one of its ends, possibly a read error. This chain connects TRBV15 to TRBJ2-3; 8 nucleotides line up with TRBD2. Germline values: CDR1 LNHNV, CDR2 YYDKDF (reference sequence). This CDR3 has 16 residues. CDR3 sequence reads: CASSSSLGTSRYTQYF. The CDR3 DNA follows: TGTGCCTCCAGCAGCTCTCTGGGGACTAGTCGGTATACGCAGTATTTT.

A few counts support this clonotype. The rearrangement uses TRBV13 and TRBJ2-7, with D possibly matching TRBD2 (5 bases). The CDR3 length is 13 residues. V was pared by 3 bases and J by 8 bases, with 14 bases between. Germline V gene data show CDR1 as PRHDT and CDR2 as FYEKMQ (reference sequence). CDR3 DNA: TGTGCCAGCAGCTTGGAGCTAGCAACTCAGCAGTACTTC. It translates to CASSLELATQQYF.

This clonotype showed up many times. The chain employs TRBV29-1 and TRBJ2-3; the D gene is possibly TRBD1 (6 bases). The CDR3 is 15 residues long. Germline V gives CDR1 SQVTM, CDR2 ANQGSEA. The germline V and J ends were trimmed by 4 bases and 2 bases, with 16 bases remaining between them. CDR3 region: CSVVGSGGPTDTQYF. As DNA, the CDR3 is TGCAGCGTTGTGGGGTCTGGGGGCCCCACAGATACGCAGTATTTT.

The sample holds a few counts of this clonotype. V is TRBV20-1 and J is TRBJ2-7; a weak D match, TRBD2 (6 bases). V lost 1 base, J lost 4 bases, and 11 bases lay in between. The CDR3 is 13 amino acids. Germline CDR1 is DFQATT and CDR2 is SNEGSKA (reference sequence). CDR3 in DNA: TGCAGTGCTAGAGCTAGCGTAAGATACGAGCAGTACTTC. Amino acid sequence: CSARASVRYEQYF.

This clonotype was picked up one time. A junction boundary mismatches the germline segment, possibly from a read error. The chain combines TRBV12-3 or TRBV12-4 with TRBJ2-3; D may correspond to TRBD1 or TRBD2 (5 bases each). The CDR3 runs 15 residues. Here the CDR3 DNA reads TGTGCCAGCAGTCCCGGGACCTTGAGAGAAGATGCGCAGTATTTT. Its translation is CASSPGTLREDAQYF.

J is TRBJ2-6 and V is TRBV5-6; possible D gene TRBD1, 5 bases. Germline V CDR1 and CDR2: SGHDT, YYEEEE. The CDR3 covers 17 residues. V was shortened by 0 bases and J by 4 bases, with 14 bases between the two germline ends. The CDR3 DNA is TGTGCCAGCAGCTTGGTGCCGGTAGGGGCAGGGGCCAACGTCCTGACTTTC. This codes for CASSLVPVGAGANVLTF.

This clonotype was counted only a few times. The chain joins TRBV9 to TRBJ2-1; 10 nucleotides agree with TRBD1. The CDR3 runs to 18 residues. The V and J ends lost 3 bases and 8 bases, in that order; junction bases with no gene match: 17. CDR1 and CDR2 (germline): SGDLS, YYNGEE. The CDR3, as DNA: TGTGCCAGCAGCGAGGACCGATGGGGGACAGGGGCCTCCCATGAGCAGTTCTTC. Encoded protein: CASSEDRWGTGASHEQFF. Combining the CDR3 with reference TRBV9 and TRBJ2-1 gives the whole variable domain DSGVTQTPKHLITATGQRVTLRCSPRSGDLSVYWYQQSLDQGLQFLIQYYNGEERAKGNILERFSAQQFPDLHSELNLSSLELGDSALYFCASSEDRWGTGASHEQFFGPGTRLTVL.

The V call is TRBV28, the J call TRBJ2-7; D uncertain. This CDR3 has 14 residues. From germline, CDR1 is MDHEN and CDR2 SYDVKM. Trimming stripped 2 bases from V and 2 bases from J, with 10 bases between. CDR3 amino acids: CASSLMSKTYEQYF. The CDR3 DNA sequence: TGTGCCAGCAGTTTAATGAGCAAGACCTACGAGCAGTACTTC.

Only a few counts were recorded for this clonotype. The V call is TRBV27, the J call TRBJ1-2; 10 bases align to TRBD1. Losses at the gene ends were 3 bases for V and 4 bases for J; bases not matched to a gene: 8. The germline gives CDR1 MNHEY, CDR2 SMNVEV (reference sequence). The CDR3 is made up of 16 amino acids. CDR3 protein: CASSLSPGQGPYGYTF. In DNA form, the CDR3 reads TGTGCCAGCAGTTTGTCCCCGGGACAGGGGCCCTATGGCTACACCTTC.

The table lists this clonotype with a few counts. This sequence joins TRBV5-1 and TRBJ1-1; 8 positions agree with TRBD1. V dropped 4 bases and J dropped 3; count of bases not matched to a gene: 5. This CDR3 has 14 amino acids. CDR1 and CDR2 (germline): SGHRS, YFSETQ. This CDR3 is CASSGGQGHTEAFF. CDR3 bases: TGCGCCAGCAGCGGCGGACAGGGCCACACTGAAGCTTTCTTT. Full variable domain (remainder filled in from reference TRBV5-1 and TRBJ1-1): KAGVTQTPRYLIKTRGQQVTLSCSPISGHRSVSWYQQTPGQGLQFLFEYFSETQRNKGNFPGRFSGRQFSNSRSEMNVSTLELGDSALYLCASSGGQGHTEAFFGQGTRLTVV.

This clonotype was seen at least ten times. V and J are TRBV29-1 and TRBJ2-7; tentative D call: TRBD1 (5 bases). CDR3 length: 14 residues. Germline loops: CDR1 SQVTM, CDR2 ANQGSEA. V was pared by 3 bases and J by 6 bases, with 18 bases between. The CDR3 spells CSVDRSDKPGEQYF. The CDR3 bases are TGCAGCGTTGACAGGTCGGACAAGCCGGGCGAGCAGTACTTC.

V gene TRBV29-1 combines with J gene TRBJ2-1; 9 bases align to TRBD2. Per germline, CDR1 SQVTM and CDR2 ANQGSEA. With V trimmed by 7 bases and J by 9 bases, 13 bases remained unmatched. This CDR3 is 14 amino acids long. The CDR3 is CSAPPEIAGAEQFF. CDR3 nucleotides: TGCAGCGCGCCCCCGGAGATAGCGGGAGCTGAGCAGTTCTTC.

CDR3 nucleotides: TGTGCCAGCAGCCAAGCTGGTGTCAACACCGGGGAGCTGTTTTTT. It specifies CASSQAGVNTGELFF. The rearrangement joins TRBV3-1 to TRBJ2-2; D gene uncertain. CDR1 and CDR2 from the germline V gene are LGHDT and YNNKEL (reference sequence). This CDR3 region has 15 residues. V gave up 1 base and J gave up 2 bases, with 8 bases separating them.

V gene TRBV2 combines with J gene TRBJ1-1; 7 positions match TRBD1. The junction had 7 bases not matched to a gene; V was cut back by 5 bases and J by 1 base. Germline loops: CDR1 SNHLY, CDR2 FYNNEI. The CDR3 runs to 15 residues. The CDR3 reads CASSPAGQRNTEAFF. The CDR3 bases are TGTGCCAGCAGTCCCGCGGGACAGCGGAACACTGAAGCTTTCTTT.

This clonotype was detected ten times or more. One end of the junction does not line up with germline, which may come from a read error. The V call is TRBV5-1, the J call TRBJ2-3, with TRBD1 as a possible D gene (6 bases). Germline V lookup: CDR1 SGHRS, CDR2 YFSETQ. This CDR3 has 14 residues. CDR3 protein: CASSLGGYTDTQYF. The CDR3 DNA reads as TGTGCCAGCAGCTTAGGGGGATACACAGATACGCAGTATTTT.

The sample holds a few counts of this clonotype. This may stem from a read error, because a much larger clone lies one nucleotide away. The chain couples TRBV7-2 to TRBJ1-3; TRBD1 aligns across 9 bases. CDR3 length: 15 amino acids. The V gene's germline CDR1 is SGHTA and CDR2 FQGNSA. The CDR3 reads CASSLDRGPGNTVYF. The CDR3 DNA sequence: TGTGCCAGCAGCTTAGACAGGGGGCCTGGAAACACCGTATATTTT.

Only a few counts were recorded for this clonotype. This chain links TRBV10-3 with TRBJ1-1; no firm D call. CDR1 ENHRY and CDR2 SYGVKD come from the germline V gene. The CDR3 consists of 12 residues. Trimming pared 4 bases from V and 4 bases from J, leaving 7 bases between. The CDR3 DNA is TGTGCCATCAGTGGACTATCCACTGAAGCTTTCTTT. It specifies CAISGLSTEAFF.

The J gene is TRBJ1-2, the V gene TRBV4-1; the D gene is possibly TRBD1 (6 bases). The CDR3 totals 15 residues. The V end was cut by 3 bases, the J end by 5 bases, with 16 bases between. Per the germline V gene, CDR1 is MGHRA and CDR2 is YSYEKL. The CDR3 loop reads CASSQPTRDKYGYTF. The CDR3 bases are TGCGCCAGCAGCCAGCCAACCCGGGACAAATATGGCTACACCTTC.

The chain links TRBV6-5 to TRBJ2-5; 14 bases line up with TRBD2. V lost 4 bases and J lost 2; bases outside the gene matches: 15. The CDR3 covers 20 residues. Germline-derived CDR1 and CDR2 are MNHEY and SVGAGI. The CDR3: CASSWDPGTSGSIPQETQYF. CDR3 coding DNA: TGTGCCAGCAGTTGGGACCCCGGGACTAGCGGGAGTATCCCTCAAGAGACCCAGTACTTC.

V and J are TRBV20-1 and TRBJ1-4; tentative D call: TRBD1 (6 bases). V lost 3 bases and J 5 bases, leaving 13 bases between the germline ends. The CDR3 runs to 14 residues. Germline assignment: CDR1 DFQATT and CDR2 SNEGSKA (reference sequence). In nucleotides, the CDR3 is TGCAGTGCTAGCGGGGGCCTTATAAATGAAAAACTGTTTTTT. It is translated as CSASGGLINEKLFF.